Listed below are T cell receptor beta chains from one sample, sequenced in a study of blood T cell repertoires in COVID-19. Assay used: immunoSEQ multiplex PCR; TCRdb lists only in-frame clones, some missing. This sample yields 30,000 to 35,000 clones, of which roughly 85% are seen a single time; 3% to 4% belongs to the top ten. Sequenced: peripheral blood. These receptors were taken from a man aged 50-59 years with acute or convalescent COVID-19. CDR3s include the opening cysteine and the closing phenylalanine or tryptophan. The D gene is left open where the match is weak. The listing skips clone size in some rows; elsewhere it reads once, few, many or a size class.

CDR3: CSVGTGVYEQYF
DNA: TGCAGCGTCGGGACAGGGGTATACGAGCAGTACTTC
D: TRBD1
V: TRBV29-1
size: once
J: TRBJ2-7

CDR3: CASSYSRSPLHF
DNA: TGTGCCAGCAGTTACTCGCGGTCACCCCTCCACTTT
D: -
V: TRBV6-5
size: -
J: TRBJ1-6

CDR3: CASSLIGQGAYEQYF
DNA: TGCGCCAGCAGCTTGATAGGACAGGGGGCTTACGAGCAGTACTTC
D: TRBD1
V: TRBV5-1
size: -
J: TRBJ2-7

CDR3: CASSPPEGTEAFF
DNA: TGTGCCAGCTCACCACCGGAGGGGACTGAAGCTTTCTTT
D: -
V: TRBV18
size: -
J: TRBJ1-1

CDR3: CASTKDSSTDTQYF
DNA: TGCGCCAGCACCAAGGACAGTAGCACAGATACGCAGTATTTT
D: -
V: TRBV5-1
size: few
J: TRBJ2-3

CDR3: CAIAGLAHNEQFF
DNA: TGTGCCATCGCGGGACTAGCACACAATGAGCAGTTCTTC
D: TRBD2
V: TRBV10-3
size: -
J: TRBJ2-1

CDR3: CATSDTTLNTGELFF
DNA: TGTGCCACCAGTGATACGACACTTAACACCGGGGAGCTGTTTTTT
D: -
V: TRBV24-1
size: -
J: TRBJ2-2

CDR3: CASRRGSGGPYNEQFF
DNA: TGTGCCAGCAGGAGGGGGAGCGGGGGCCCCTACAATGAGCAGTTCTTC
D: TRBD2
V: TRBV11-2
size: -
J: TRBJ2-1

CDR3: CASSQEGGYTEAFF
DNA: TGTGCCAGCAGCCAAGAAGGAGGTTACACTGAAGCTTTCTTT
D: -
V: TRBV3-1/TRBV3-2
size: -
J: TRBJ1-1

CDR3: CSASLSGINNEQFF
DNA: TGCAGTGCTAGTCTTAGCGGGATAAATAATGAGCAGTTCTTC
D: TRBD2
V: TRBV20-1
size: -
J: TRBJ2-1

CDR3: CASSNGGACYNEQFF
DNA: TGTGCCAGCAGCAATGGAGGGGCATGTTACAATGAGCAGTTCTTC
D: -
V: TRBV21-1
size: -
J: TRBJ2-1

CDR3: CATSENSENEKLFF
DNA: TGTGCCACCAGCGAGAACTCGGAGAATGAAAAACTGTTTTTT
D: -
V: TRBV15
size: -
J: TRBJ1-4

CDR3: CASSYSKLIRGRGKEKLFF
DNA: TGTGCCAGCAGTTACTCGAAATTGATCAGGGGGCGAGGGAAAGAAAAACTGTTTTTT
D: TRBD1
V: TRBV6-2/TRBV6-3
size: -
J: TRBJ1-4

CDR3: CASRRGGSNYGYTF
DNA: TGTGCCAGCCGCCGAGGAGGTTCTAACTATGGCTACACCTTC
D: -
V: TRBV5-6
size: -
J: TRBJ1-2

CDR3: CASTDGQSSYNSPLHF
DNA: TGTGCCAGTACCGACGGACAAAGCTCCTATAATTCACCCCTCCACTTT
D: -
V: TRBV19
size: -
J: TRBJ1-6

CDR3: CASSSTSGTGYGNTIYF
DNA: TGTGCCAGCAGCTCTACGTCTGGCACGGGATATGGAAACACCATATATTTT
D: -
V: TRBV5-5
size: -
J: TRBJ1-3

CDR3: CASGKQGTTEAFF
DNA: TGTGCCAGCGGGAAACAGGGAACCACTGAAGCTTTCTTT
D: -
V: TRBV25-1
size: -
J: TRBJ1-1

CDR3: CASSEGQGARGYTF
DNA: TGTGCCAGCAGTGAGGGACAGGGGGCGCGCGGCTACACCTTC
D: TRBD1
V: TRBV2
size: -
J: TRBJ1-2

CDR3: CASSMNRAGLANYGYTF
DNA: TGTGCCAGTAGTATGAATAGGGCAGGGCTTGCTAACTATGGCTACACCTTC
D: -
V: TRBV19
size: -
J: TRBJ1-2

CDR3: CSARGGYEQYF
DNA: TGCAGTGCAAGGGGGGGCTACGAGCAGTACTTC
D: -
V: TRBV20-1
size: -
J: TRBJ2-7

CDR3: CASSFDRGTDTQYF
DNA: TGTGCCAGCAGCTTTGACAGGGGCACAGATACGCAGTATTTT
D: TRBD1
V: TRBV7-9
size: -
J: TRBJ2-3

CDR3: CASSRGLAEAYEQYF
DNA: TGCGCCAGCAGCCGGGGACTAGCGGAAGCCTACGAGCAGTACTTC
D: TRBD2
V: TRBV4-1
size: -
J: TRBJ2-7

CDR3: CASRPTSGGHTGELFF
DNA: TGTGCCAGCAGACCAACTAGCGGGGGGCACACCGGGGAGCTGTTTTTT
D: TRBD2
V: TRBV7-2
size: -
J: TRBJ2-2

CDR3: CASTPLAGRTDTQYF
DNA: TGTGCCAGCACCCCACTAGCGGGTCGCACAGATACGCAGTATTTT
D: TRBD2
V: TRBV7-9
size: -
J: TRBJ2-3

CDR3: CASSKEGQVEVGELFF
DNA: TGTGCCAGCAGCAAAGAGGGACAGGTTGAAGTCGGGGAGCTGTTTTTT
D: -
V: TRBV21-1
size: -
J: TRBJ2-2

CDR3: CASGLVGTWDGYTF
DNA: TGTGCTAGTGGTTTGGTAGGGACATGGGATGGCTACACCTTC
D: -
V: TRBV12-5
size: -
J: TRBJ1-2

CDR3: CASSFGAGVQETQYF
DNA: TGTGCCAGCAGTTTCGGAGCGGGAGTCCAAGAGACCCAGTACTTC
D: TRBD2
V: TRBV27
size: -
J: TRBJ2-5

CDR3: CASSRGGKAHGYTF
DNA: TGTGCCAGCAGCCGCGGGGGGAAGGCACATGGCTACACCTTC
D: -
V: TRBV28
size: -
J: TRBJ1-2

CDR3: CASSSLWAGEVEQFF
DNA: TGTGCCAGCAGTTCCCTTTGGGCGGGAGAAGTTGAGCAGTTCTTC
D: TRBD2
V: TRBV6-5
size: -
J: TRBJ2-1

CDR3: CSVGGQFGTEAFF
DNA: TGCAGCGTTGGAGGGCAGTTCGGGACTGAAGCTTTCTTT
D: -
V: TRBV29-1
size: -
J: TRBJ1-1

CDR3: CASSLTGGLGSGANVLTF
DNA: TGTGCCAGCAGCTTAACTGGGGGGTTGGGCTCTGGGGCCAACGTCCTGACTTTC
D: -
V: TRBV7-3
size: -
J: TRBJ2-6

CDR3: CASRPLAGGRNEQFF
DNA: TGTGCCAGTAGACCACTAGCGGGAGGGCGGAATGAGCAGTTCTTC
D: TRBD2
V: TRBV19
size: few
J: TRBJ2-1

CDR3: CASSYSTNGHSPLHF
DNA: TGTGCCAGCAGTTACTCGACTAACGGACATTCACCCCTCCACTTT
D: -
V: TRBV6-5
size: -
J: TRBJ1-6

CDR3: CASSNTGAVNTEAFF
DNA: TGTGCCAGCAGTAATACAGGGGCGGTGAACACTGAAGCTTTCTTT
D: TRBD1
V: TRBV6-5
size: -
J: TRBJ1-1

CDR3: CASSSQIGQGLRQKETQYF
DNA: TGTGCCAGCAGCTCGCAAATTGGACAGGGGCTTCGTCAGAAAGAGACCCAGTACTTC
D: TRBD1
V: TRBV5-4
size: -
J: TRBJ2-5

CDR3: CASSEGENREETGELFF
DNA: TGTGCCAGCAGTGAAGGAGAGAACAGGGAAGAGACCGGGGAGCTGTTTTTT
D: -
V: TRBV2
size: -
J: TRBJ2-2

CDR3: CASSPSGQGWENEQFF
DNA: TGCGCCAGCAGCCCCTCGGGACAGGGCTGGGAGAATGAGCAGTTCTTC
D: TRBD1
V: TRBV5-1
size: -
J: TRBJ2-1

CDR3: CASTDSEADTQYF
DNA: TGTGCCAGCACCGACAGTGAGGCAGATACGCAGTATTTT
D: -
V: TRBV28
size: -
J: TRBJ2-3

CDR3: CSAARRGEAFF
DNA: TGCAGTGCGGCAAGGCGGGGTGAAGCTTTCTTT
D: -
V: TRBV20-1
size: -
J: TRBJ1-1

CDR3: CASSPDSEQPQHF
DNA: TGTGCCAGCAGCCCCGACAGCGAACAGCCCCAGCATTTT
D: -
V: TRBV6-1
size: -
J: TRBJ1-5

CDR3: CASSLYKPQETQYF
DNA: TGTGCCAGCAGCCTATATAAACCCCAAGAGACCCAGTACTTC
D: -
V: TRBV5-4
size: -
J: TRBJ2-5

CDR3: CASSGSVSSTDTQYF
DNA: TGTGCCAGCAGCGGGAGCGTTTCTAGCACAGATACGCAGTATTTT
D: -
V: TRBV9
size: -
J: TRBJ2-3